The 31 T cell receptor beta chains reported below all come from one sample, sequenced in a study of CD8 T cells in ankylosing spondylitis. TCRdb re-derived calls from the 5' RACE reads in MiXCR, one entry per CDR3 protein. The sample lists about 800,000 distinct CDR3 sequences, about 11% occurring once. The study's findings and limits: In ankylosing spondylitis blood, a motif of roughly eight highly homologous TCR beta variants appeared characteristic.

No antigens are known for them. Sequences were obtained from blood, either unsorted or a sorted T cell fraction (not recorded which). These receptors originate from a male donor with ankylosing spondylitis.

This clonotype was counted a few times. The chain recombines TRBV6-5 with TRBJ1-1; possibly TRBD1 for D (6 bases). Trimming removed 4 bases at V and 2 bases at J, with 14 bases between. This CDR3 spans 15 amino acids. Germline CDR1 and CDR2: MNHEY and SVGAGI. CDR3 nucleotides: TGTGCCAGCAGTTTCGTACAGGGCGGAAACACTGAAGCTTTCTTT. Protein product: CASSFVQGGNTEAFF.

The chain uses TRBV12-3 or TRBV12-4 and TRBJ1-2, with D perhaps matching TRBD1 (6 bases). V gave up 6 bases and J gave up 8 bases, with 13 bases separating them. CDR3 length: 12 amino acids. The CDR3 sequence: CASSTGQRGYTF. The CDR3 region has the DNA TGTGCCAGCAGCACTGGACAGCGCGGCTACACCTTC.

There are a few counts of this clonotype. The V call is TRBV20-1, the J call TRBJ2-5; D call uncertain. The germline V and J ends were trimmed by 6 bases and 5 bases, with 13 bases remaining between them. Germline CDR1 is DFQATT and CDR2 is SNEGSKA (reference sequence). The CDR3 covers 12 residues. For the CDR3, the DNA is TGCAGTGCGTTCACTGGGCTGGAGACCCAGTACTTC. It codes for CSAFTGLETQYF.

The J gene is TRBJ2-7, the V gene TRBV6-5, with D possibly matching TRBD1 (7 bases). The CDR3 is 15 amino acids. CDR1 is MNHEY, CDR2 SVGAGI, per germline. Trimming removed 4 bases at V and 1 base at J, with 14 bases between. The CDR3 DNA sequence: TGTGCCAGCAGTTCATCCAGGGGGAGGTCCTACGAGCAGTACTTC. Its protein product is CASSSSRGRSYEQYF.

This clonotype was picked up many times. CDR3 loop: CAISEDSQETQYF. DNA of the CDR3: TGTGCCATCAGTGAGGACAGCCAAGAGACCCAGTACTTC. J is TRBJ2-5 and V is TRBV10-3, with D maybe TRBD1 (5 bases). Germline-derived CDR1 and CDR2 are ENHRY and SYGVKD. V was pared by 2 bases and J by 1 base, with 5 bases between. This CDR3 comprises 13 residues.

This clonotype appeared many times. The V gene is TRBV20-1, the J gene TRBJ2-7, with D possibly matching TRBD2 (6 bases). Germline CDR1 DFQATT, CDR2 SNEGSKA (reference sequence). The CDR3 is 11 amino acids. The CDR3 loop is CSPAGSYEQYF. DNA of the CDR3: TGCAGCCCCGCCGGGAGCTACGAGCAGTACTTC.

This clonotype has a count of ten or more. The chain carries TRBV5-1 and TRBJ1-1; a weak D match, TRBD1 (5 bases). Trimming pared 0 bases from V and 5 bases from J, leaving 11 bases between. The CDR3 has 14 amino acids. Germline V gene sequence: CDR1 SGHRS, CDR2 YFSETQ. CDR3 DNA sequence: TGCGCCAGCAGCTTGGGGGTGGACAAGACTGAAGCTTTCTTT. This codes for CASSLGVDKTEAFF.

This clonotype has only a few counts. This chain connects TRBV12-3 or TRBV12-4 to TRBJ2-7; a possible D gene is TRBD1 (10 bases). Trimming took 4 bases from V and 6 from J, leaving 22 bases between them. This CDR3 is 16 amino acids long. In DNA, the CDR3 is TGTGCCAGCAGTTCAGCTAGCGGGACAGGGGTTACCGAGCAGTACTTC. Amino acids: CASSSASGTGVTEQYF.

This clonotype occurred a few times. This sequence joins TRBV7-6 and TRBJ2-1; 9 positions match TRBD2. The CDR3 sequence is 16 residues long. Germline CDR1 SGHVS, CDR2 FNYEAQ. After removal of 5 bases from V and 1 base from J, the junction contained 6 bases not matched to a gene. CDR3 sequence: CASSRYSGSSYNEQFF. The CDR3 coding sequence is TGTGCCAGCAGCAGATATAGCGGGAGTTCCTACAATGAGCAGTTCTTC.

The gene calls are TRBV10-1 and TRBJ2-3; D ambiguous. Trimming took 4 bases from V and 7 from J, leaving 12 bases between them. Germline lookup yields CDR1 WNHNN and CDR2 SYGVQD (reference sequence). This CDR3 is built from 13 residues. CDR3 nucleotides: TGCGCCAGCAGTGCCGTAAGTCCTAATACGCAGTATTTT. Amino acids: CASSAVSPNTQYF.

This clonotype was counted ten times or more. This chain links TRBV20-1 with TRBJ1-5; tentative D call: TRBD1 (5 bases). Germline V gene sequence: CDR1 DFQATT, CDR2 SNEGSKA (reference sequence). V was cut by 5 bases and J by 3 bases, with 17 bases left in between. This CDR3 has 15 amino acids. CDR3 nucleotide sequence: TGCAGTGCTGGTCGAGGATGGGGGTCCAATCAGCCCCAGCATTTT. Protein product: CSAGRGWGSNQPQHF.

This clonotype was seen a few times. The chain combines TRBV11-2 with TRBJ2-7; perhaps TRBD2 as D (5 bases). CDR3 size: 14 residues. Trimming removed 4 bases from V and 0 bases from J, with 10 bases in between. Germline V gene data show CDR1 as SGHAT and CDR2 as FQNNGV. As DNA, the CDR3 is TGTGCCAGCAGCTCCTCGGGATTCTCCTACGAGCAGTACTTC. Its translation is CASSSSGFSYEQYF.

This clonotype was picked up a small number of times. The V gene is TRBV13, the J gene TRBJ2-7, with D possibly matching TRBD2 (6 bases). Germline assignment: CDR1 PRHDT and CDR2 FYEKMQ (reference sequence). Deletions cut 1 base from V and 5 bases from J, with 9 bases between. The CDR3 spans 13 residues. The CDR3 nucleotides read TGTGCCAGCAGCTTAGTGGGACTCCACGAGCAGTACTTC. Its protein product is CASSLVGLHEQYF.

This CDR3 reads CASRKSAGGPYNEQFF. Written as DNA, the CDR3 is TGTGCCAGCAGGAAATCCGCGGGGGGGCCCTACAATGAGCAGTTCTTC. The chain joins TRBV6-1 to TRBJ2-1; 9 bases align to TRBD2. CDR1 and CDR2 from the germline V gene are MNHNS and SASEGT. The CDR3 extends over 16 amino acids. J lost 2 bases, V lost 6 bases, and 8 bases had no gene match.

This clonotype was seen many times. The V gene is TRBV20-1, the J gene TRBJ2-1; 9 nucleotides agree with TRBD2. CDR1 is DFQATT, CDR2 SNEGSKA, per germline (reference sequence). The CDR3 runs 13 residues. V shed 8 bases and J 3 bases; nucleotides not matched to a gene: 5. Here the CDR3 DNA reads TGCAGTACCTTAGCGGGAGACTACAATGAGCAGTTCTTC. Protein sequence: CSTLAGDYNEQFF.

This clonotype was recorded many times. This rearrangement joins TRBV7-2 to TRBJ2-1; no definite D call. The CDR3 consists of 17 residues. Germline V gene data show CDR1 as SGHTA and CDR2 as FQGNSA. V lost 5 bases and J 0 bases, leaving 17 bases between the germline ends. The CDR3 DNA reads TGTGCCAGCAGCCAGCTTGGTTGGGCCAGCTCCTACAATGAGCAGTTCTTC. Amino acids: CASSQLGWASSYNEQFF.

The chain combines TRBV6-1 with TRBJ1-5; 7 bases agree with TRBD1. V lost 3 bases and J lost 10; bases outside the gene matches: 12. The CDR3 extends over 15 amino acids. CDR1 and CDR2 from the germline V gene are MNHNS and SASEGT. Here the CDR3 DNA reads TGTGCCAGCAGTGAGGGCGGGACAGAGGCGTACCCCCAGCATTTT. Its protein is CASSEGGTEAYPQHF.

The chain recombines TRBV7-2 with TRBJ1-2; D is unresolved. The CDR3 length is 14 residues. Germline values: CDR1 SGHTA, CDR2 FQGNSA. Trimming pared 1 base from V and 7 bases from J, leaving 13 bases between. CDR3 in DNA: TGTGCCAGCAGCTTAGAAGCCTCAGGCAGTGGCTACACCTTC. Translated: CASSLEASGSGYTF.

There are many counts of this clonotype. The J gene is TRBJ1-5, the V gene TRBV20-1; D perhaps matches TRBD1 (6 bases). Trimming removed 6 bases from V and 7 bases from J, with 13 bases in between. Looked up from germline, CDR1 is DFQATT and CDR2 is SNEGSKA (reference sequence). This CDR3 region has 12 residues. The chain's CDR3 is CSASRGGQPQHF. In nucleotides, the CDR3 is TGCAGTGCATCCAGGGGAGGACAGCCCCAGCATTTT.

This chain joins TRBV25-1 and TRBJ2-7; D is unclear. This CDR3 has 16 amino acids. Germline V gene sequence: CDR1 MGHDK, CDR2 SYGVNS. The V end was cut by 3 bases, the J end by 4 bases, with 19 bases between. The CDR3 bases are TGTGCCAGCAGTGAGATTCAGGACCACCCGCCTTACGAGCAGTACTTC. Protein: CASSEIQDHPPYEQYF.

This chain's CDR3 is CASSLVQGTDGYTF. The CDR3 DNA reads TGCGCCAGCAGCCTTGTACAGGGGACGGATGGCTACACCTTC. This chain links TRBV5-1 with TRBJ1-2; TRBD1 agrees at 7 bases. V trimming: 4 bases; J trimming: 6 bases; junction bases outside the gene matches: 9. CDR3 length: 14 residues. Germline CDR1 and CDR2: SGHRS and YFSETQ.

This clonotype has only a few counts. The chain joins TRBV6-1 to TRBJ2-1; D possibly corresponds to TRBD1 (5 bases). The V end lost 6 bases, the J end lost 4 bases, and 16 bases lay between the germline ends. The CDR3 length is 15 residues. Per germline, CDR1 MNHNS and CDR2 SASEGT. The CDR3 bases are TGTGCCAGCAGGCCTGACAGAGTACAGTACAATGAGCAGTTCTTC. Its protein is CASRPDRVQYNEQFF.

There are a few counts of this clonotype. The chain has TRBV20-1 and TRBJ2-3; the D is unclear. With 3 bases removed from V and 1 base from J, the gap between germline ends came to 8 bases. The CDR3 is 13 amino acids. Germline V lookup: CDR1 DFQATT, CDR2 SNEGSKA (reference sequence). The CDR3 DNA reads TGCAGTGCTAGCGGACCGGGCACAGATACGCAGTATTTT. This codes for CSASGPGTDTQYF.

This clonotype was observed at least ten times. This sequence joins TRBV20-1 and TRBJ1-2, with D hard to call. Trimming pared 4 bases from V and 3 bases from J, leaving 12 bases between. CDR3 length: 13 amino acids. Germline V gene data show CDR1 as DFQATT and CDR2 as SNEGSKA (reference sequence). CDR3 sequence reads: CSATASVDYGYTF. The CDR3, as DNA: TGCAGTGCTACAGCAAGCGTCGACTATGGCTACACCTTC.

This clonotype was observed a few times. The chain combines TRBV6-5 with TRBJ1-5; D perhaps matches TRBD1 (5 bases). The CDR3 is made up of 15 amino acids. The V and J ends lost 0 bases and 5 bases respectively, with 11 bases between them. Germline assignment: CDR1 MNHEY and CDR2 SVGAGI. The CDR3 protein is CASSYSSGGDQPQHF. The CDR3 DNA is TGTGCCAGCAGTTACTCGTCGGGGGGTGATCAGCCCCAGCATTTT.

This clonotype was detected only a few times. V gene TRBV6-1 combines with J gene TRBJ1-5, with a tentative D call TRBD1 (6 bases). There are 16 residues in the CDR3. From germline, CDR1 is MNHNS and CDR2 SASEGT. V was trimmed by 6 bases and J by 7 bases, leaving 22 bases between them. The CDR3 protein is CASRTILTTGHQPQHF. The CDR3 region has the DNA TGTGCCAGCAGGACAATCCTGACAACGGGACACCAGCCCCAGCATTTT.

The sample holds a few counts of this clonotype. The V call is TRBV20-1, the J call TRBJ1-3, with 7 bases matching TRBD1. There are 14 residues in the CDR3. In germline, CDR1 is DFQATT, CDR2 SNEGSKA (reference sequence). V lost 5 bases and J lost 4; bases outside the gene matches: 8. In DNA form, the CDR3 reads TGCAGTGCTGGTTACAGGGGTTCAGGAAACACCATATATTTT. Protein: CSAGYRGSGNTIYF.

This rearrangement joins TRBV7-8 to TRBJ2-5, with a possible D match to TRBD1 (6 bases). Germline V gene lookup returns CDR1 SGHVS and CDR2 FQNEAQ. The CDR3 is made up of 15 amino acids. V was pared by 1 base and J by 5 bases, with 14 bases between. The CDR3 here is CASSLEWGRMETQYF. CDR3 nucleotide sequence: TGTGCCAGCAGCTTAGAGTGGGGGCGCATGGAGACCCAGTACTTC.

The table lists this clonotype with many counts. The chain is built from TRBV10-3 and TRBJ2-1, with D maybe TRBD1 (5 bases). Germline assignment: CDR1 ENHRY and CDR2 SYGVKD. V lost 5 bases and J lost 7, with 12 bases in between. The CDR3 totals 13 residues. CDR3 amino acids: CAISFQGGNEQFF. CDR3 DNA sequence: TGTGCCATCAGTTTCCAGGGTGGAAATGAGCAGTTCTTC.

J is TRBJ2-2 and V is TRBV30; 7 bases are a match to TRBD2. The CDR3 contains 11 residues. Germline V lookup: CDR1 GTSNPN, CDR2 SVGIG (reference sequence). V lost 4 bases, J lost 7 bases, and 0 bases stayed unmatched. The CDR3 DNA follows: TGTGCCTGGACGGGAGGCGGGGAGCTGTTTTTT. The encoded protein is CAWTGGGELFF.

This clonotype was counted only a few times. This chain uses TRBV20-1 with TRBJ2-3; a weak D match, TRBD1 (6 bases). Germline V gene data show CDR1 as DFQATT and CDR2 as SNEGSKA (reference sequence). This CDR3 is built from 14 residues. With 4 bases removed from V and 2 bases from J, the gap between germline ends came to 13 bases. This CDR3 is CSATKDSYTDTQYF. The CDR3 coding sequence is TGCAGTGCTACCAAGGACAGCTACACAGATACGCAGTATTTT.